In its sample, the clone carrying this T cell receptor (beta chain) was seen many times. The antigen is undetermined. This sample stems from a study of neurological immune-mediated disorders. General study results and limits: The phylogenetic placement of 18 of 34 multiple sclerosis patients' repertoires in one related-CDR3 cluster constitutes a possible signature.

J was trimmed by 1 base and V by 6 bases; bases with no gene match: 3. This CDR3 has 14 amino acids. cDNA was made by 5'RACE with 10-nucleotide random UMIs. One entry per CDR3 protein results from TCRdb running MiXCR on the 5' RACE reads. The sample yields 55,000 to 70,000 distinct CDR3 sequences, 2.5% to 4% seen once. The TCR comes from a woman between 50 and 59 years old with multiple sclerosis. The J gene is TRBJ1-1, the V gene TRBV12-3 or TRBV12-4; 9 bases are a match to TRBD1. What was sequenced was PBMCs. The CDR3 DNA follows: TGTGCCAGCAGGGGACAGGGTGGGAACACTGAAGCTTTCTTT. It codes for CASRGQGGNTEAFF.